This is a list of T cell receptor beta chains from one sample in a study of response to subunit inactivated influenza vaccine. Via MiXCR, TCRdb re-called the RT-PCR reads, giving one row per CDR3 protein. The table records 700,000 to 900,000 distinct CDR3 sequences, 21% of them present only once. The sample was PBMCs from blood, taken 5 to 6 days after vaccination. The receptors derive from a man in his fifties who received an inactivated influenza vaccine. Both conserved end residues are part of each CDR3. Each record gives: D gene, J gene, clone size, V gene, CDR3 protein, CDR3 DNA. D genes are given only for firm matches. Clone size is stated in some rows and not others, as once, few, many or a class when expanded.

d_gene: TRBD1
j_gene: TRBJ1-1
abundance: -
v_gene: TRBV10-3
CDR3aa: CATTGTGGASAEAFF
CDR3nt: TGTGCCACCACCGGGACAGGGGGCGCTTCGGCTGAAGCTTTCTTT

d_gene: TRBD2
j_gene: TRBJ2-7
abundance: -
v_gene: TRBV7-2
CDR3aa: CASSYGLAGLDEQYF
CDR3nt: TGTGCCAGCAGCTACGGACTAGCGGGACTTGACGAGCAGTACTTC

d_gene: -
j_gene: TRBJ1-1
abundance: -
v_gene: TRBV12-5
CDR3aa: CASGLVPSVWGRNTEAFF
CDR3nt: TGTGCTAGTGGTTTGGTACCGTCCGTATGGGGGCGGAACACTGAAGCTTTCTTT

d_gene: TRBD1
j_gene: TRBJ2-3
abundance: few
v_gene: TRBV29-1
CDR3aa: CSVNRDRGRADTQYF
CDR3nt: TGCAGCGTTAACCGGGACAGGGGTCGTGCAGATACGCAGTATTTT

d_gene: TRBD1
j_gene: TRBJ2-5
abundance: -
v_gene: TRBV20-1
CDR3aa: CSARRQGWETQYF
CDR3nt: TGCAGTGCTAGACGACAGGGATGGGAGACCCAGTACTTC

d_gene: -
j_gene: TRBJ1-6
abundance: -
v_gene: TRBV20-1
CDR3aa: CSARDSGEKNSPLHF
CDR3nt: TGCAGTGCTAGAGATTCAGGGGAAAAGAATTCACCCCTCCACTTT

d_gene: TRBD1
j_gene: TRBJ2-7
abundance: -
v_gene: TRBV29-1
CDR3aa: CSVYGTVSNEQYF
CDR3nt: TGCAGCGTTTACGGGACAGTGAGCAATGAGCAGTACTTC

d_gene: -
j_gene: TRBJ2-4
abundance: -
v_gene: TRBV30
CDR3aa: CAWSVPGENIQYF
CDR3nt: TGTGCCTGGAGTGTACCGGGCGAAAACATTCAGTACTTC

d_gene: -
j_gene: TRBJ2-2
abundance: -
v_gene: TRBV7-2
CDR3aa: CASSPLFGGRVTGELFF
CDR3nt: TGTGCCAGCAGCCCTTTGTTTGGGGGCCGTGTCACCGGGGAGCTGTTTTTT

d_gene: TRBD2
j_gene: TRBJ2-3
abundance: few
v_gene: TRBV18
CDR3aa: CASSPTSGRGDTQYF
CDR3nt: TGTGCCAGCTCTCCGACTAGCGGGAGAGGAGATACGCAGTATTTT

d_gene: TRBD2
j_gene: TRBJ2-1
abundance: -
v_gene: TRBV30
CDR3aa: CAWSRLAGTNEQFF
CDR3nt: TGTGCCTGGAGTAGACTAGCGGGGACCAATGAGCAGTTCTTC

d_gene: -
j_gene: TRBJ1-5
abundance: few
v_gene: TRBV30
CDR3aa: CAWDREDQPQHF
CDR3nt: TGTGCCTGGGACCGGGAGGATCAGCCCCAGCATTTT

d_gene: -
j_gene: TRBJ1-5
abundance: many
v_gene: TRBV10-3
CDR3aa: CAISEGQSNQPQHF
CDR3nt: TGTGCCATCAGTGAGGGGCAGAGCAATCAGCCCCAGCATTTT

d_gene: -
j_gene: TRBJ2-3
abundance: -
v_gene: TRBV6-5
CDR3aa: CASSYSYGPNTDTQYF
CDR3nt: TGTGCCAGCAGTTACTCTTACGGGCCTAACACAGATACGCAGTATTTT

d_gene: TRBD2
j_gene: TRBJ2-7
abundance: -
v_gene: TRBV5-1
CDR3aa: CASSLGLAGFDEQYF
CDR3nt: TGCGCCAGCAGCTTGGGGCTAGCGGGATTCGACGAGCAGTACTTC

d_gene: -
j_gene: TRBJ2-5
abundance: -
v_gene: TRBV5-5
CDR3aa: CASGFWGNQETQYF
CDR3nt: TGTGCCAGCGGCTTCTGGGGGAACCAAGAGACCCAGTACTTC

d_gene: -
j_gene: TRBJ2-2
abundance: few
v_gene: TRBV12-3/TRBV12-4
CDR3aa: CASSFSLRELFF
CDR3nt: TGTGCCAGCAGTTTCAGCCTCCGGGAGCTGTTTTTT

d_gene: TRBD1
j_gene: TRBJ1-5
abundance: few
v_gene: TRBV5-1
CDR3aa: CASSLTGGNNQPQHF
CDR3nt: TGCGCCAGCAGCCTGACAGGGGGAAACAATCAGCCCCAGCATTTT

d_gene: TRBD2
j_gene: TRBJ2-2
abundance: few
v_gene: TRBV10-2
CDR3aa: CASSGGSGRRTGELFF
CDR3nt: TGCGCCAGCAGTGGGGGGAGCGGGAGAAGGACCGGGGAGCTGTTTTTT

d_gene: -
j_gene: TRBJ1-1
abundance: -
v_gene: TRBV7-6
CDR3aa: CASSSFSGLNTEAFF
CDR3nt: TGTGCCAGCAGCTCTTTTTCGGGACTGAACACTGAAGCTTTCTTT

d_gene: TRBD1
j_gene: TRBJ2-1
abundance: few
v_gene: TRBV20-1
CDR3aa: CSAGDRGNEQFF
CDR3nt: TGCAGTGCTGGAGACAGGGGGAATGAGCAGTTCTTC

d_gene: -
j_gene: TRBJ2-5
abundance: few
v_gene: TRBV6-2/TRBV6-3
CDR3aa: CASSYRSWGKQETQYF
CDR3nt: TGTGCCAGCAGTTACAGAAGTTGGGGAAAACAAGAGACCCAGTACTTC

d_gene: -
j_gene: TRBJ1-2
abundance: -
v_gene: TRBV2
CDR3aa: CASSEMKAGTYGYTF
CDR3nt: TGTGCCAGCAGTGAAATGAAGGCAGGGACTTATGGCTACACCTTC

d_gene: -
j_gene: TRBJ1-4
abundance: -
v_gene: TRBV20-1
CDR3aa: CSAYGGNEKLFF
CDR3nt: TGCAGTGCTTACGGCGGTAATGAAAAACTGTTTTTT